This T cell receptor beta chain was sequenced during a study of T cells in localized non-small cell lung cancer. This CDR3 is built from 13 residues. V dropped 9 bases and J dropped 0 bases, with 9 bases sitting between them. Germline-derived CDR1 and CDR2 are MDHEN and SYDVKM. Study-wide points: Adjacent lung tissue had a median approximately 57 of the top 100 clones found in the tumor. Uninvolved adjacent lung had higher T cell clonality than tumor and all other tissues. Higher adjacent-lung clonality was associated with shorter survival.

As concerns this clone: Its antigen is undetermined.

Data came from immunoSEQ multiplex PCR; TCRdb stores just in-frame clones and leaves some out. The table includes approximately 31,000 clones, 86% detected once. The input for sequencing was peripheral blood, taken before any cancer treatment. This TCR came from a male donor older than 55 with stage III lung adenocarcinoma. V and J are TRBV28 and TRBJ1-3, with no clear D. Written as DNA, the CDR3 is TGTGCCAGTTCGTGGGGCTCTGGAAACACCATATATTTT. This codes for CASSWGSGNTIYF.